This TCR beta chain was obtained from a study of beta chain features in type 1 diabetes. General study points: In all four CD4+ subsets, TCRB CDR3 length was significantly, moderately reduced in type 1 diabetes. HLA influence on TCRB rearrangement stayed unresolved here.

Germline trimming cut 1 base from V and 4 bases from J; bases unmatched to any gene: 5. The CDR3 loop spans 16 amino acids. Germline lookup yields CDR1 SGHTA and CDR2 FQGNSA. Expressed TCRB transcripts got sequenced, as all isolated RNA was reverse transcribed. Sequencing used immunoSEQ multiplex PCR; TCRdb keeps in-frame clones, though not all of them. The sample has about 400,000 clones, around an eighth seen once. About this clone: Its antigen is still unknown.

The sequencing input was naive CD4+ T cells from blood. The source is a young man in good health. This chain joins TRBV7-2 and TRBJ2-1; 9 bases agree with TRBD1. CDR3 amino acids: CASSLVRDRVYNEQFF. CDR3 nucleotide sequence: TGTGCCAGCAGCTTAGTTCGGGACAGGGTATACAATGAGCAGTTCTTC.